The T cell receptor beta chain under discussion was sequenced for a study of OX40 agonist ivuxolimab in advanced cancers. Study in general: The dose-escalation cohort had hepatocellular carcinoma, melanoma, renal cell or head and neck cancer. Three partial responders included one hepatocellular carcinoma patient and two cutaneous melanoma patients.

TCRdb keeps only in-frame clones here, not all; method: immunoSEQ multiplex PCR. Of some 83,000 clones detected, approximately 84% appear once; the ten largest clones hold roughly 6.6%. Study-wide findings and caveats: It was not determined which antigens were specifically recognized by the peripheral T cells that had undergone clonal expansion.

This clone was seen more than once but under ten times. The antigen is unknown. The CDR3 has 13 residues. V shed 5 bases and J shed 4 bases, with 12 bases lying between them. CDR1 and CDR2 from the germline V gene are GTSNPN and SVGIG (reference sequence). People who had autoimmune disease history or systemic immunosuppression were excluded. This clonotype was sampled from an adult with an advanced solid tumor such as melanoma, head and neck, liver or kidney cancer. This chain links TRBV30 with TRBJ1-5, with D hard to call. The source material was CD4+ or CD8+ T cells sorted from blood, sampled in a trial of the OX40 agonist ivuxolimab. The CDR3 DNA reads TGTGCCTGGTCCCCCCGGGGTAATCAGCCCCAGCATTTT. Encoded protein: CAWSPRGNQPQHF.